The 9 T cell receptor beta chains below all came from one sample that was sequenced in a study of CD8+CD57+ T cells in acquired aplastic anemia (dated by TCRdb to 2017 to 2018). Expansion of CD8+CD57+ cells had been shown by flow cytometry in the patients chosen for sequencing. Sequencing was performed on an Illumina HiSeq 2000. Profiling of TCR beta VDJ combinations and CDR3 sequences used genomic DNA as the template. TCRdb reprocessed the public reads (quality trimming at Q25 with fastp, clone calling with MiXCR) and kept in-frame beta chains. Identical CDR3 proteins give one entry, which carries the most common genes and DNA. The sample yields about 150,000 distinct CDR3 sequences; approximately 52% were counted once. The leading ten clones occupy more than 10% of the sample. Source material: sorted CD4+, CD8+, or CD8+CD57+ T cells (not recorded which) from PBMCs. The origin of the receptors is a human donor with aplastic anemia.

This chain connects TRBV6-1 to TRBJ2-7, with no clear D. The V end was cut by 7 bases, the J end by 2 bases, with 9 bases between. Germline CDR1 MNHNS, CDR2 SASEGT. The CDR3 is 12 residues long. The CDR3 nucleotides are TGTGCCAGCACAGCAGGTCCCTACGAGCAGTACTTC. Amino acid sequence: CASTAGPYEQYF.

V is TRBV5-1 and J is TRBJ1-2, with D uncertain. V was cut by 0 bases and J by 0 bases, with 9 bases left in between. In germline, CDR1 is SGHRS, CDR2 YFSETQ. CDR3 length: 15 residues. CDR3 sequence reads: CASSLGSSSNYGYTF. The CDR3 DNA sequence: TGCGCCAGCAGCTTGGGAAGCAGTTCTAACTATGGCTACACCTTC.

This sequence joins TRBV15 and TRBJ2-7; D gene ambiguous. Germline-derived CDR1 and CDR2 are LNHNV and YYDKDF (reference sequence). The CDR3 length is 13 residues. V lost 0 bases, J lost 0 bases, and 3 bases lay in between. In DNA form, the CDR3 reads TGTGCCACCAGCAGAGACAGCTCCTACGAGCAGTACTTC. Encoded protein: CATSRDSSYEQYF.

Ten or more counts support this clonotype. The rearrangement links TRBV9 to TRBJ2-2; weak D call: TRBD1 (5 bases). Germline assignment: CDR1 SGDLS and CDR2 YYNGEE. V was pared by 0 bases and J by 5 bases, with 11 bases between. The CDR3 runs 15 residues. The CDR3: CASSVEGQRTGELFF. The CDR3, as DNA: TGTGCCAGCAGCGTAGAAGGACAAAGAACCGGGGAGCTGTTTTTT.

This clonotype came up many times. J is TRBJ2-2 and V is TRBV6-1; TRBD1 is a possible D gene (5 bases). Germline V gene data show CDR1 as MNHNS and CDR2 as SASEGT. This CDR3 region has 11 residues. V lost 6 bases to trimming and J lost 6 bases, with 5 bases between them. The CDR3 nucleotides read TGTGCCAGCAGGGGGCCCGGGGAGCTGTTTTTT. It translates to CASRGPGELFF.

This clonotype was seen a few times. The chain is built from TRBV6-1 and TRBJ2-3; D possibly matches TRBD1 or TRBD2 (5 bases each). This CDR3 has 13 amino acids. Germline CDR1 is MNHNS and CDR2 is SASEGT. Trimming stripped 6 bases from V and 5 bases from J, with 12 bases between. For the CDR3, the DNA is TGTGCCAGCAGGAGGGACGTGGGAGATACGCAGTATTTT. Residues: CASRRDVGDTQYF.

This clonotype appeared many times. This chain links TRBV19 with TRBJ2-7, with TRBD1 matching 8 bases. The CDR3 has 14 amino acids. Trimming cost V 7 bases and J 6 bases; bases outside gene matches: 11. Germline assignment: CDR1 LNHDA and CDR2 SQIVND (reference sequence). The CDR3 bases are TGTGCCAGTAATTGGGGACAGGCAGCGTCCGAGCAGTACTTC. Its translation: CASNWGQAASEQYF.

The rearrangement links TRBV19 to TRBJ1-2, with D hard to call. Germline V gene sequence: CDR1 LNHDA, CDR2 SQIVND (reference sequence). Trimming removed 6 bases at V and 3 bases at J, with 2 bases between. The CDR3 contains 10 residues. CDR3 residues: CASRDYGYTF. CDR3 in DNA: TGTGCCAGTAGAGACTATGGCTACACCTTC.

The genes are TRBV20-1 and TRBJ2-7, with 15 bases identical to TRBD2. The CDR3 length is 16 residues. Germline CDR1 and CDR2: DFQATT and SNEGSKA (reference sequence). V was pared by 6 bases and J by 6 bases, with 12 bases of the junction left unmatched. The CDR3 region is CSARTSGGAGSREQYF. The DNA of the CDR3 is TGCAGTGCAAGGACTAGCGGGGGGGCCGGGTCACGCGAGCAGTACTTC.